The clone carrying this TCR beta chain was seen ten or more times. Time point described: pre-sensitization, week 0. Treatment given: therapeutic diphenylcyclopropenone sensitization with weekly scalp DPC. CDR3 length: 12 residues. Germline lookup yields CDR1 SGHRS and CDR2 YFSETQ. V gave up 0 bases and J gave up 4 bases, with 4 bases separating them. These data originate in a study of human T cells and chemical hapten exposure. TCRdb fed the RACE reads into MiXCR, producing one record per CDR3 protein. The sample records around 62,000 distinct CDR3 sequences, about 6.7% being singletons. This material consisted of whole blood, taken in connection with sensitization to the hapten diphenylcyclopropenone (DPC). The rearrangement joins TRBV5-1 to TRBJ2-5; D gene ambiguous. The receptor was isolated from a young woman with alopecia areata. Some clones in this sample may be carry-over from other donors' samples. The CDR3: CASSLEGETQYF. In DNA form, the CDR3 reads TGCGCCAGCAGCTTGGAGGGAGAGACCCAGTACTTC.